A selection of T cell receptor beta chains follows, all from one sample in a study of blood T cells in healthy people across ages. Each CDR3 protein is one row after TCRdb ran MiXCR on the 5' RACE reads. Of hundreds of thousands of distinct CDR3 sequences in the sample, about 56% were seen once. The sequenced material came from blood. These receptors originate from a man aged 40-49 years in good health. CDR3s leave out the opening cysteine and the closing phenylalanine or tryptophan. Each record gives: V gene, clone size, CDR3 protein. Expanded clones are given a class, and other clones once, few, many or no size at all.

v_gene: TRBV6-5
abundance: .
CDR3aa: ASRSQGKTDTQY

v_gene: TRBV9
abundance: .
CDR3aa: ASSVRNTIATDTQY

v_gene: TRBV7-3
abundance: .
CDR3aa: ASSQCLLAGGNNEQF

v_gene: TRBV7-3
abundance: .
CDR3aa: ASSLGGSSSNYGYT

v_gene: TRBV5-6
abundance: .
CDR3aa: ASSALRDLGSNYGYT

v_gene: TRBV12-3/TRBV12-4
abundance: .
CDR3aa: AILGGNNSPLH

v_gene: TRBV7-8
abundance: .
CDR3aa: ASTPRGGRSTEAF

v_gene: TRBV9
abundance: .
CDR3aa: ASSLRLGGGSRTDTQY

v_gene: TRBV28
abundance: .
CDR3aa: AAGKFGTNEKLF

v_gene: TRBV10-3
abundance: few
CDR3aa: AISHTTPGQGLSYEQY

v_gene: TRBV5-5
abundance: few
CDR3aa: ASSLAGTAVDYEQY

v_gene: TRBV9
abundance: few
CDR3aa: ASSVVGGWNSPLH

v_gene: TRBV29-1
abundance: .
CDR3aa: SAGGTGNNEQF

v_gene: TRBV7-3
abundance: once
CDR3aa: ASSLTRTGNTEAF

v_gene: TRBV29-1
abundance: once
CDR3aa: SVRGPGQEGVETQY

v_gene: TRBV20-1
abundance: .
CDR3aa: SARGEYYGYT

v_gene: TRBV12-5
abundance: .
CDR3aa: ASGPPPLGGSRKAEQF

v_gene: TRBV29-1
abundance: few
CDR3aa: SGKGGDTQY

v_gene: TRBV28
abundance: .
CDR3aa: ATAQGQGPNEQF

v_gene: TRBV6-2/TRBV6-3
abundance: .
CDR3aa: ASRPGTGLHEQY

v_gene: TRBV4-2
abundance: few
CDR3aa: ASSRDWLAKNIQY

v_gene: TRBV20-1
abundance: few
CDR3aa: SARPRTASPLH

v_gene: TRBV18
abundance: .
CDR3aa: ASSTGQHYGYT

v_gene: TRBV3-1
abundance: few
CDR3aa: ASSRSPDRGETQY

v_gene: TRBV29-1
abundance: .
CDR3aa: SAYTHGVQSYGYT

v_gene: TRBV20-1
abundance: .
CDR3aa: SARDSPGLTNNEQY

v_gene: TRBV4-2
abundance: .
CDR3aa: ASSQDEKESHFYGYT

v_gene: TRBV4-1
abundance: .
CDR3aa: ASSLPRQGTDTQY

v_gene: TRBV7-6
abundance: .
CDR3aa: ASSLVASGIDEQY

v_gene: TRBV27
abundance: .
CDR3aa: ASTSAETQY

v_gene: TRBV4-3
abundance: .
CDR3aa: ASSQDDNEQF

v_gene: TRBV20-1
abundance: .
CDR3aa: SADDRGKNTEAF

v_gene: TRBV3-1
abundance: few
CDR3aa: ASSQDSASLQETQY

v_gene: TRBV5-5
abundance: .
CDR3aa: ASSPGTPNTEAF

v_gene: TRBV7-2
abundance: .
CDR3aa: ASSLLQRYEQY

v_gene: TRBV20-1
abundance: many
CDR3aa: SAGDYREETQY

v_gene: TRBV7-9
abundance: .
CDR3aa: ASSEIPGQVVKLF